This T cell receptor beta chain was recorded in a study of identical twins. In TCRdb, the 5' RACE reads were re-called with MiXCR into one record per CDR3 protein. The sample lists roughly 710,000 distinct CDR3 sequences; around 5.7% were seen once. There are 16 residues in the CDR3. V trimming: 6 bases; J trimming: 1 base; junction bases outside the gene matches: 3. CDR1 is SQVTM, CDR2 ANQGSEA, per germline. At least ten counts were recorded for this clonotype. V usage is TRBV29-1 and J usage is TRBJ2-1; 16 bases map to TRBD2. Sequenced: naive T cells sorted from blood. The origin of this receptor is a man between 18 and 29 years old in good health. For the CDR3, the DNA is TGCAGCGTGGGACTAGCGGGAGGGCCGTCCTACAATGAGCAGTTCTTC. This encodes CSVGLAGGPSYNEQFF.